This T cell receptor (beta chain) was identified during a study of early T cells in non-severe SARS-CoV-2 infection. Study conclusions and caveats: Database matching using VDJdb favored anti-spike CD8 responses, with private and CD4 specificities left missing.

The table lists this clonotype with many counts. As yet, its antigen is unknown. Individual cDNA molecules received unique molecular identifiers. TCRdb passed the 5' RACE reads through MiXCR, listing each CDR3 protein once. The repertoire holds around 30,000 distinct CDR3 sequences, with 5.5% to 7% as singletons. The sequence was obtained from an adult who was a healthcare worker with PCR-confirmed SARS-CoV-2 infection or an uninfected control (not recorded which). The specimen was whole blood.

The CDR3: CASSPRARDTQYF. CDR3 coding DNA: TGTGCCAGCAGCCCCAGGGCGAGGGATACGCAGTATTTT. The V and J genes are TRBV7-2 and TRBJ2-3; perhaps TRBD1 as D (5 bases). The V gene's germline CDR1 is SGHTA and CDR2 FQGNSA. The ends were cut back, 5 bases at V and 6 bases at J, with 12 bases in the middle. This CDR3 contains 13 residues.